This T cell receptor (beta chain) appears in the sequencing data of a study of Graves' ophthalmopathy and Graves' hyperthyroidism. This clonotype has ten or more counts. V shed 4 bases and J shed 3 bases, with 16 bases lying between them. Looked up from germline, CDR1 is SEHNR and CDR2 is FQNEAQ (reference sequence). The CDR3 has 16 residues. Scientists amplified the TCR beta CDR3 regions from RNA transcripts. HTBI-primed RT-PCR formed the first round, and a multiplex PCR formed the second. Each CDR3 protein gets one entry after TCRdb re-called the multiplex PCR reads with MiXCR. The data show roughly 600,000 distinct CDR3 sequences, 35% to 40% seen once.

Sequencing was done on a sample of peripheral blood or thyroid tissue (not recorded which). This chain links TRBV7-9 with TRBJ1-3; D is uncertain. This TCR came from an adult man with Graves' hyperthyroidism. The CDR3 sequence is CASSYSDRDLGNTIYF. The DNA of the CDR3 is TGTGCCAGCAGCTACTCGGACCGGGATCTTGGAAACACCATATATTTT.